This TCR beta chain was obtained from a study of T cell changes during pregnancy in multiple sclerosis. Libraries were prepared by immunoSEQ multiplex PCR; TCRdb keeps only in-frame clonotypes and omits some of them. The sample yields about 97,000 clones, 75% to 95% seen once. The TCR was taken from a female donor with multiple sclerosis, enrolled in a pregnancy study. The sample consisted of peripheral blood, taken in the second trimester of pregnancy.

In DNA, the CDR3 is TGCGCCAGCAGCGGGCAAGGGGTTGCAGGAGGCTACACCTTC. It yields the protein CASSGQGVAGGYTF. The V call is TRBV5-1, the J call TRBJ1-2; D possibly corresponds to TRBD1 (5 bases). The germline V gene encodes CDR1 SGHRS and CDR2 YFSETQ. V lost 4 bases, J lost 8 bases, and 18 bases lay in between. The CDR3 length is 14 residues.